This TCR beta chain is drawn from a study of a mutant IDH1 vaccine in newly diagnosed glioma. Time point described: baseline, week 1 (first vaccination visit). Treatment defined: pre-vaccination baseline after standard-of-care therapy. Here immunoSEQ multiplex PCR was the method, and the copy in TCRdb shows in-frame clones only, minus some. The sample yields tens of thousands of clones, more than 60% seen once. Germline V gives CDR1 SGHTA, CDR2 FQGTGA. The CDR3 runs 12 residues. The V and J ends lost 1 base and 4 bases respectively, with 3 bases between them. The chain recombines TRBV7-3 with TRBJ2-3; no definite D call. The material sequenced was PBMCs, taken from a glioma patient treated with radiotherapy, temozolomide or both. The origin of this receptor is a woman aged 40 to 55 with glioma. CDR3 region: CASSLSSDTQYF. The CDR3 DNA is TGTGCCAGCAGCTTAAGTTCAGATACGCAGTATTTT.